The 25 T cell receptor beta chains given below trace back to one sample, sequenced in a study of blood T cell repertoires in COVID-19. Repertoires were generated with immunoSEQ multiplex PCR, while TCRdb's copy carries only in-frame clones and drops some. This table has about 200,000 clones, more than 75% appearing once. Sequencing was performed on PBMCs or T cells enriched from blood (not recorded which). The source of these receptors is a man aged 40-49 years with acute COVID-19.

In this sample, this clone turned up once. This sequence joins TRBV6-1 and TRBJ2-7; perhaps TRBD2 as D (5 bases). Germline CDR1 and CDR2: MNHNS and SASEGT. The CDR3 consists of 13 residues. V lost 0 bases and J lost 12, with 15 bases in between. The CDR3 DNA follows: TGTGCCAGCAGTGAAGCGCTTCGAGGGATTTGGTACTTC. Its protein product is CASSEALRGIWYF.

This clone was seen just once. The CDR3 sequence is CASMRDREAFF. The CDR3 DNA follows: TGTGCCAGCATGCGGGATCGCGAAGCTTTCTTT. The V gene is TRBV27, the J gene TRBJ1-1; D not certain. The CDR3 is 11 amino acids. Trimming shortened V by 7 bases and J by 8 bases, and 11 bases separated the two germline ends. Germline V gene data show CDR1 as MNHEY and CDR2 as SMNVEV (reference sequence).

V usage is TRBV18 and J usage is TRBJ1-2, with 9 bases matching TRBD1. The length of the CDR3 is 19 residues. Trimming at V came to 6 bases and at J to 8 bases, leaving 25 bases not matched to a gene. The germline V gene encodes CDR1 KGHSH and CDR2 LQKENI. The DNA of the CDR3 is TGTGCCAGCTCCCTTTCGACCACGGGACAGGGAAACCATTATGAAGGCTACACCTTC. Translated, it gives CASSLSTTGQGNHYEGYTF.

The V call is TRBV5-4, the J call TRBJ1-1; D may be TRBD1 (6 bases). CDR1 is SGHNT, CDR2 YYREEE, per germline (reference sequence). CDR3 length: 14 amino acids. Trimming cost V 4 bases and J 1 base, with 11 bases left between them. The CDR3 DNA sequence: TGTGCCAGCAGCCGAACACAGGGGAACACTGAAGCTTTCTTT. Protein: CASSRTQGNTEAFF.

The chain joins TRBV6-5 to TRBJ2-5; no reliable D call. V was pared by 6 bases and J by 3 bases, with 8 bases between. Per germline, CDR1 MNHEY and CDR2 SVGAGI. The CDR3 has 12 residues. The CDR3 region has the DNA TGTGCCAGCAGCTACCTAAAAGAGACCCAGTACTTC. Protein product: CASSYLKETQYF.

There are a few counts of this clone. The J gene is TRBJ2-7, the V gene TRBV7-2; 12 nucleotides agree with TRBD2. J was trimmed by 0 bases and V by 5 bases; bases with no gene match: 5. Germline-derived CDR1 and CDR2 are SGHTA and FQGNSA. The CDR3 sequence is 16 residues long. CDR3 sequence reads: CASSPGTSGPSYEQYF. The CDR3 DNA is TGTGCCAGCAGCCCCGGGACTAGCGGGCCCTCCTACGAGCAGTACTTC.

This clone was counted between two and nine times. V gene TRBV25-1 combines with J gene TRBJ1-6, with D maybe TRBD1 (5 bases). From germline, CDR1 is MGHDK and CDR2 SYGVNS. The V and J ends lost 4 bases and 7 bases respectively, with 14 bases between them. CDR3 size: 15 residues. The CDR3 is CASSASTDSNSPLHF. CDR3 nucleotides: TGTGCCAGCAGTGCCTCGACAGATTCGAATTCACCCCTCCACTTT. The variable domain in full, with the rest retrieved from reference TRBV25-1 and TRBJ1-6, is EADIYQTPRYLVIGTGKKITLECSQTMGHDKMYWYQQDPGMELHLIHYSYGVNSTEKGDLSSESTVSRIRTEHFPLTLESARPSHTSQYLCASSASTDSNSPLHFGNGTRLTVT.

The CDR3 loop is CASSLQVLIPNTGELFF. CDR3 DNA sequence: TGCGCCAGCAGCCTCCAAGTCCTAATCCCGAACACCGGGGAGCTGTTTTTT. This sequence joins TRBV5-1 and TRBJ2-2; unclear D gene. Trimming took 4 bases from V and 0 from J, leaving 16 bases between them. CDR3 length: 17 residues. Germline CDR1 SGHRS, CDR2 YFSETQ.

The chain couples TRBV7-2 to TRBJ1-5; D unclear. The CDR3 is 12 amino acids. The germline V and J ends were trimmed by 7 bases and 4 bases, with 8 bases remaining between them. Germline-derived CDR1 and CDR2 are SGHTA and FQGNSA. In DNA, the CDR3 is TGTGCCAGCAACGAGCAAAATCAGCCCCAGCATTTT. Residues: CASNEQNQPQHF.

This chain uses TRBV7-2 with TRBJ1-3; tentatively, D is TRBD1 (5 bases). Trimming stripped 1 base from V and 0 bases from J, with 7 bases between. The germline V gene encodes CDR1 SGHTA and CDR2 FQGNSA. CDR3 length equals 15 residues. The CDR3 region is CASSLGGDSGNTIYF. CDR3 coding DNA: TGTGCCAGCAGCTTAGGGGGGGACTCTGGAAACACCATATATTTT.

The CDR3 region is CASSVVPHRVSYEQYF. The CDR3 nucleotides read TGTGCCAGCAGCGTAGTGCCGCACAGGGTCTCCTACGAGCAGTACTTC. The chain has TRBV9 and TRBJ2-7, with D possibly TRBD1 on 6 matching bases. Germline V gives CDR1 SGDLS, CDR2 YYNGEE. V was pared by 0 bases and J by 0 bases, with 13 bases between. The CDR3 length is 16 residues.

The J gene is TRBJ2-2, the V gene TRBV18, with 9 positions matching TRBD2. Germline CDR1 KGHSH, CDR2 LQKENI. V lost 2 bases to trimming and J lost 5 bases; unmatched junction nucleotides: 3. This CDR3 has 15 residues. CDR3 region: CASSPSSGATGELFF. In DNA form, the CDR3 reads TGTGCCAGCTCACCATCTAGCGGGGCGACCGGGGAGCTGTTTTTT.

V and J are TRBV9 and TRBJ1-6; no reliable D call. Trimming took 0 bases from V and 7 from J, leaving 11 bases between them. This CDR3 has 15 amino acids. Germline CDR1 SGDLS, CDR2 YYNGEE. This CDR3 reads CASSVDLLRNSPLHF. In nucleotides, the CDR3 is TGTGCCAGCAGCGTAGACCTTCTCAGAAATTCACCCCTCCACTTT. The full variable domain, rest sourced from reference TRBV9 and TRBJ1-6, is DSGVTQTPKHLITATGQRVTLRCSPRSGDLSVYWYQQSLDQGLQFLIQYYNGEERAKGNILERFSAQQFPDLHSELNLSSLELGDSALYFCASSVDLLRNSPLHFGNGTRLTVT.

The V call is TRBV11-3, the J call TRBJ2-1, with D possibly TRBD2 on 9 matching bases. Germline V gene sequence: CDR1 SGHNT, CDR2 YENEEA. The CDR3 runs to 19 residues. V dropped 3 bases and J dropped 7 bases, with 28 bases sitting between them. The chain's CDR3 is CASSFDRGMVAGVSNEQFF. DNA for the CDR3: TGTGCCAGCAGCTTCGACAGGGGTATGGTAGCGGGAGTATCGAATGAGCAGTTCTTC.

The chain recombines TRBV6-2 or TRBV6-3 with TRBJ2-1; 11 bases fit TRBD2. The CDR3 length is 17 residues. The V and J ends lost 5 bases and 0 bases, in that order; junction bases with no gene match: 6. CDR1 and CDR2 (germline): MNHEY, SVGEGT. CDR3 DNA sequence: TGTGCCAGCAGTAGGCCGGGACTAGCGGACTCCTACAATGAGCAGTTCTTC. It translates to CASSRPGLADSYNEQFF.

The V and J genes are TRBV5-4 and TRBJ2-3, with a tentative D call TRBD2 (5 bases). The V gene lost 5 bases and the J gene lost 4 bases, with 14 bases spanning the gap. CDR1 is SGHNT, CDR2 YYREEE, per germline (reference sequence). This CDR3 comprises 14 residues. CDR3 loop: CASSLGADPDTQYF. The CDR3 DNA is TGTGCCAGCAGTTTAGGAGCGGATCCAGATACGCAGTATTTT.

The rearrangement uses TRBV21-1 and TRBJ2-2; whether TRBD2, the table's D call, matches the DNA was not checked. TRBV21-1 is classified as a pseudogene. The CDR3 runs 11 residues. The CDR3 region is CASIPTGELFF. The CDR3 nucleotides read TGTGCCAGCATCCCTACCGGGGAGCTGTTTTTT.

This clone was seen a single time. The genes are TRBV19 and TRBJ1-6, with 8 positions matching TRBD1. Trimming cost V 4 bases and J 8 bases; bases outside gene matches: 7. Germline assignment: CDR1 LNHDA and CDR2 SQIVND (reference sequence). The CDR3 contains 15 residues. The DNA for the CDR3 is TGTGCCAGTAGTACGACGACAGGGGTGGATTCACCCCTCCACTTT. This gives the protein CASSTTTGVDSPLHF.

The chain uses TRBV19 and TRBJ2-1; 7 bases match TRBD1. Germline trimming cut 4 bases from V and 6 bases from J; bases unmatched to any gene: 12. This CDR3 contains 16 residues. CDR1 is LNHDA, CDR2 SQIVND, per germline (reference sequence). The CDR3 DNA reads TGTGCCAGTAGTACCTCGACAGGGATGGGGCTCAATGAGCAGTTCTTC. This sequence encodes CASSTSTGMGLNEQFF.

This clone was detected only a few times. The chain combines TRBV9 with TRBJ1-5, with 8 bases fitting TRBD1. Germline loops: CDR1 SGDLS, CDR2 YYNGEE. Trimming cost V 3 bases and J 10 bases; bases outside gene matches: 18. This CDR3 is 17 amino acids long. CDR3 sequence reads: CASSAAGTGMFVIPQHF. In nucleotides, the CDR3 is TGTGCCAGCAGCGCCGCCGGGACAGGCATGTTCGTTATACCCCAGCATTTT.

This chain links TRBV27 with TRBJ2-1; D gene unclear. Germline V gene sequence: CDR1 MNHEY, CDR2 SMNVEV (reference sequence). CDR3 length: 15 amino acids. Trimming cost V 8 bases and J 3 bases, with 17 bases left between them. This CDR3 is CASRISFTRYNEQFF. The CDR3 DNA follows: TGTGCCAGCCGAATTAGCTTCACGCGCTACAATGAGCAGTTCTTC.

The CDR3 spells CASSLGVTEAFF. Written as DNA, the CDR3 is TGTGCCAGCAGCTTGGGAGTGACAGAAGCTTTCTTT. The gene calls are TRBV5-4 and TRBJ1-1; no definite D call. The CDR3 has 12 residues. Trimming pared 0 bases from V and 8 bases from J, leaving 8 bases between. Germline-derived CDR1 and CDR2 are SGHNT and YYREEE (reference sequence).

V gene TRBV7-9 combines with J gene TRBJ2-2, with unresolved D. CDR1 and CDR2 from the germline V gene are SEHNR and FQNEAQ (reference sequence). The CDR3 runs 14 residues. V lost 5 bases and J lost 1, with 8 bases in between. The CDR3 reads CASSPRENTGELFF. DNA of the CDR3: TGTGCCAGCAGCCCCCGCGAGAACACCGGGGAGCTGTTTTTT.

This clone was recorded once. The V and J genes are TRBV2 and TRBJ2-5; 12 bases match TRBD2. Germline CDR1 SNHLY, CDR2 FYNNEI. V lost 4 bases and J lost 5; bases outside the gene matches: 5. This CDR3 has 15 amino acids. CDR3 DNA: TGTGCCAGCAGTGGCGGACTAGCGGGACGGGAGACCCAGTACTTC. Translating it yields CASSGGLAGRETQYF.

In nucleotides, the CDR3 is TGTGCCAGCAGCCTCCGGACAGCCCAAGAGACCCAGTACTTC. Its translation: CASSLRTAQETQYF. The chain links TRBV6-2 or TRBV6-3 to TRBJ2-5; a weak D match, TRBD1 (6 bases). Looked up from germline, CDR1 is MNHEY and CDR2 is SVGEGT. The CDR3 contains 14 residues. V lost 6 bases and J lost 1, with 12 bases in between.